Each of the 19 T cell receptor beta chains below was sequenced from the same sample in a study of CD4 T cells in relation to SARS-CoV-2 and coronaviruses. The table came from immunoSEQ multiplex PCR; TCRdb's copy has only in-frame clones and leaves some out. The sample has about 68,000 clones; 85% to 95% are singletons. CD4+ T cells from unexposed donors were obtained before the COVID-19 pandemic (2011-2018). The sample comprised naive CD4+ T cells from PBMCs. Regarding subset: naive CD4+ T cells isolated by negative enrichment. These receptors all stem from a human donor in good health.

This chain joins TRBV5-4 and TRBJ2-5; TRBD1 matches at 9 bases. J lost 5 bases, V lost 2 bases, and 10 bases had no gene match. From germline, CDR1 is SGHNT and CDR2 YYREEE (reference sequence). The CDR3 loop spans 16 amino acids. Written as DNA, the CDR3 is TGTGCCAGCAGCTTTGGCGGGACAGGGCAGAGGGAGACCCAGTACTTC. It yields the protein CASSFGGTGQRETQYF.

This chain links TRBV5-1 with TRBJ1-2; D might be TRBD1 (5 bases). Germline CDR1 reads SGHRS; CDR2 reads YFSETQ. V lost 2 bases and J 4 bases, leaving 15 bases between the germline ends. The CDR3 is made up of 15 amino acids. The CDR3 region is CASSLRQNLGYGYTF. The CDR3 DNA is TGCGCCAGCAGCTTACGACAGAACCTAGGCTATGGCTACACCTTC.

This clone showed up just once. The genes are TRBV18 and TRBJ2-2; 8 bases are shared with TRBD1. With 5 bases clipped from V and 0 bases from J, the junction kept 5 bases outside the gene matches. The CDR3 length is 16 residues. The V gene's germline CDR1 is KGHSH and CDR2 LQKENI. DNA for the CDR3: TGTGCCAGCTCAAGTCAGGGGGCAACGAACACCGGGGAGCTGTTTTTT. Its protein is CASSSQGATNTGELFF.

The chain uses TRBV28 and TRBJ1-4; perhaps TRBD1 as D (6 bases). Trimming removed 5 bases from V and 4 bases from J, with 11 bases in between. The CDR3 length is 14 residues. Looked up from germline, CDR1 is MDHEN and CDR2 is SYDVKM. CDR3 coding DNA: TGTGCCAGCAGTGGGACACCGAGTAATGAAAAACTGTTTTTT. Translated, it gives CASSGTPSNEKLFF.

The V and J genes are TRBV7-9 and TRBJ1-1; 10 positions match TRBD1. J lost 5 bases, V lost 4 bases, and 7 bases had no gene match. This CDR3 spans 15 amino acids. Per germline, CDR1 SEHNR and CDR2 FQNEAQ (reference sequence). Here the CDR3 DNA reads TGTGCCAGCAGCTGGACAGGGGGTGATTATACTGAAGCTTTCTTT. Translation: CASSWTGGDYTEAFF. Supplemented by reference TRBV7-9 and TRBJ1-1, the full variable domain reads DTGVSQNPRHKITKRGQNVTFRCDPISEHNRLYWYRQTLGQGPEFLTYFQNEAQLEKSRLLSDRFSAERPKGSFSTLEIQRTEQGDSAMYLCASSWTGGDYTEAFFGQGTRLTVV.

V gene TRBV28 combines with J gene TRBJ2-3, with D tentatively TRBD2 (7 bases). The CDR3 runs to 16 residues. CDR1 is MDHEN, CDR2 SYDVKM, per germline. Trimming shortened V by 3 bases and J by 0 bases, and 13 bases separated the two germline ends. CDR3: CASSFVGGPSTDTQYF. The CDR3 DNA sequence: TGTGCCAGCAGTTTCGTCGGGGGGCCTAGCACAGATACGCAGTATTTT.

The gene calls are TRBV7-9 and TRBJ1-5; D perhaps matches TRBD1 (6 bases). Trimming took off 5 bases at V and 2 bases at J, with 13 bases between the two ends. The CDR3 extends over 15 amino acids. Germline-derived CDR1 and CDR2 are SEHNR and FQNEAQ (reference sequence). The CDR3 loop reads CASSNTGLGNQPQHF. The DNA of the CDR3 is TGTGCCAGCAGCAATACAGGGCTGGGCAATCAGCCCCAGCATTTT.

The rearrangement uses TRBV6-5 and TRBJ1-4; tentative D call: TRBD1 (6 bases). The CDR3 is 14 amino acids. Trimming removed 6 bases at V and 7 bases at J, with 15 bases between. In germline, CDR1 is MNHEY, CDR2 SVGAGI. CDR3 sequence: CASRRGAASEKLFF. CDR3 DNA: TGTGCCAGCAGACGGGGGGCAGCTTCTGAAAAACTGTTTTTT.

V and J are TRBV3-1 (or the pseudogene TRBV3-2) and TRBJ1-5, with a weak D call TRBD1 (5 bases). CDR3 size: 17 residues. The V end was cut by 0 bases, the J end by 3 bases, with 15 bases between. Germline V gives CDR1 LGHDT, CDR2 YNNKEL (reference sequence). The CDR3 loop reads CASSQEGCSGTNQPQHF. The CDR3 DNA is TGTGCCAGCAGCCAAGAAGGGTGCAGCGGGACCAATCAGCCCCAGCATTTT.

The chain links TRBV7-9 to TRBJ2-5; 8 bases line up with TRBD2. The germline gives CDR1 SEHNR, CDR2 FQNEAQ (reference sequence). After removal of 2 bases from V and 4 bases from J, the junction contained 12 bases not matched to a gene. The CDR3 extends over 17 amino acids. CDR3 nucleotides: TGTGCCAGCAGCTTACGGGGGGGTCGGGATTTTGGAGAGACCCAGTACTTC. This encodes CASSLRGGRDFGETQYF.

V is TRBV5-1 and J is TRBJ2-3; TRBD2 is a possible D gene (6 bases). Germline V gene lookup returns CDR1 SGHRS and CDR2 YFSETQ. The CDR3 length is 13 residues. Trimming pared 4 bases from V and 10 bases from J, leaving 16 bases between. Written as DNA, the CDR3 is TGCGCCAGCAGCCTTGATCCTAGCGCGGCGCAGTATTTT. It encodes CASSLDPSAAQYF.

This sequence joins TRBV11-2 and TRBJ2-3, with 8 bases matching TRBD2. V trimming: 3 bases; J trimming: 3 bases; junction bases outside the gene matches: 5. Per germline, CDR1 SGHAT and CDR2 FQNNGV. This CDR3 comprises 15 residues. CDR3 loop: CASSFTGGPTDTQYF. The CDR3 DNA follows: TGTGCCAGCAGCTTCACGGGGGGGCCAACAGATACGCAGTATTTT.

The chain uses TRBV19 and TRBJ2-1; 8 positions agree with TRBD2. The CDR3 contains 20 residues. V trimming: 3 bases; J trimming: 3 bases; junction bases outside the gene matches: 19. Germline assignment: CDR1 LNHDA and CDR2 SQIVND (reference sequence). The CDR3: CASSIRLAGSSIGGYNEQFF. The CDR3, as DNA: TGTGCCAGTAGTATCAGGCTAGCGGGTTCCTCAATTGGGGGCTACAATGAGCAGTTCTTC.

This clone was seen a handful of times. The CDR3 nucleotides read TGTGCCAGCAGCCAAGTGACAGGGGGCACTGAAGCTTTCTTT. Amino acids: CASSQVTGGTEAFF. V and J are TRBV14 and TRBJ1-1; TRBD1 aligns across 9 bases. CDR3 length equals 14 residues. CDR1 is SGHDN and CDR2 is FVKESK in the germline V gene. After removal of 1 base from V and 4 bases from J, the junction contained 1 base not matched to a gene.

The chain uses TRBV6-2 or TRBV6-3 and TRBJ1-4, with 9 bases matching TRBD1. V trimming: 6 bases; J trimming: 13 bases; junction bases outside the gene matches: 18. The CDR3 sequence is 16 residues long. The germline CDR1 and CDR2 sequences are MNHEY and SVGEGT. The CDR3 region is CASSSTGGPRSRGLFF. DNA of the CDR3: TGTGCCAGCAGCTCTACAGGGGGCCCTAGGAGTCGCGGACTGTTTTTT.

This sequence joins TRBV6-5 and TRBJ1-4, with D perhaps matching TRBD1 (6 bases). Trimming took off 7 bases at V and 4 bases at J, with 16 bases between the two ends. Per germline, CDR1 MNHEY and CDR2 SVGAGI. The CDR3 is 15 amino acids. CDR3 protein: CASTPFDRLNEKLFF. CDR3 in DNA: TGTGCCAGCACCCCTTTTGACAGGCTTAATGAAAAACTGTTTTTT.

The chain uses TRBV5-6 and TRBJ2-2; D gene uncertain. V lost 0 bases to trimming and J lost 7 bases, with 4 bases between them. Germline CDR1 SGHDT, CDR2 YYEEEE. This CDR3 is 12 amino acids long. Here the CDR3 reads CASSLGGGELFF. DNA for the CDR3: TGTGCCAGCAGCTTGGGTGGCGGGGAGCTGTTTTTT.

This rearrangement joins TRBV30 to TRBJ2-7; D gene uncertain. The V and J ends lost 2 bases and 5 bases respectively, with 13 bases between them. This CDR3 contains 13 residues. From germline, CDR1 is GTSNPN and CDR2 SVGIG (reference sequence). DNA for the CDR3: TGTGCCTGGAGTACGGGTGTCGCCAACGAGCAGTACTTC. It encodes CAWSTGVANEQYF.

The V call is TRBV27, the J call TRBJ2-5; 7 nucleotides line up with TRBD1. The germline V gene has CDR1 MNHEY and CDR2 SMNVEV (reference sequence). J was trimmed by 2 bases and V by 2 bases; bases with no gene match: 11. The CDR3 contains 17 residues. CDR3 protein: CASSLSVPGRGQETQYF. For the CDR3, the DNA is TGTGCCAGCAGTTTAAGCGTTCCGGGCAGGGGGCAAGAGACCCAGTACTTC.